Shown below are 20 T cell receptor beta chains from a single sample sequenced in a study of cytomegalovirus exposure and HLA in healthy donors. This PCR relied on a set of 60 Vbeta primers and 13 Jbeta primers. The table came from immunoSEQ multiplex PCR; TCRdb's copy has only in-frame clones and leaves some out. The sample holds about 120,000 clones, approximately 15% seen once. Sequenced sample: PBMCs. The receptor source for this set is a woman aged 18-29 years in good health and CMV-seronegative.

This clone was found a few times. The V gene is TRBV19, the J gene TRBJ2-2, with TRBD1 identical over 9 bases. Trimming cost V 7 bases and J 3 bases; bases outside gene matches: 6. This CDR3 spans 15 amino acids. Germline assignment: CDR1 LNHDA and CDR2 SQIVND (reference sequence). The CDR3 sequence is CASNPRQGDTGELFF. The DNA for the CDR3 is TGTGCCAGTAATCCCCGACAGGGGGACACCGGGGAGCTGTTTTTT. The variable domain in full, completed from reference TRBV19 and TRBJ2-2, reads DGGITQSPKYLFRKEGQNVTLSCEQNLNHDAMYWYRQDPGQGLRLIYYSQIVNDFQKGDIAEGYSVSREKKESFPLTVTSAQKNPTAFYLCASNPRQGDTGELFFGEGSRLTVL.

The rearrangement joins TRBV4-3 to TRBJ2-3; 7 bases fit TRBD1. Germline CDR1 reads LGHNA; CDR2 reads YSLEER. V lost 0 bases, J lost 2 bases, and 8 bases stayed unmatched. This CDR3 spans 17 amino acids. The CDR3 nucleotides are TGCGCCAGCAGCCAAGATCCAGTGGGGACAGCCACAGATACGCAGTATTTT. Residues: CASSQDPVGTATDTQYF.

The sample holds a few counts of this clone. The chain couples TRBV7-2 to TRBJ1-1; D not resolved. From germline, CDR1 is SGHTA and CDR2 FQGNSA. The CDR3 totals 14 residues. Trimming shortened V by 2 bases and J by 2 bases, and 9 bases separated the two germline ends. The chain's CDR3 is CASSLFPENTEAFF. The CDR3 DNA reads TGTGCCAGCAGCTTATTCCCAGAAAACACTGAAGCTTTCTTT.

This rearrangement joins TRBV5-4 to TRBJ2-1; the D is unclear. The germline V gene encodes CDR1 SGHNT and CDR2 YYREEE (reference sequence). CDR3 length: 16 residues. Trimming removed 4 bases at V and 0 bases at J, with 14 bases between. This CDR3 reads CASSPFVADSYNEQFF. The DNA for the CDR3 is TGTGCCAGCAGCCCCTTTGTGGCAGACTCCTACAATGAGCAGTTCTTC.

The rearrangement uses TRBV5-6 and TRBJ2-3; 9 bases are a match to TRBD2. J lost 2 bases, V lost 0 bases, and 4 bases had no gene match. Per germline, CDR1 SGHDT and CDR2 YYEEEE. The length of the CDR3 is 16 residues. The DNA of the CDR3 is TGTGCCAGCAGCTTGGAGGGCGGGAGGGACACAGATACGCAGTATTTT. Translated: CASSLEGGRDTDTQYF.

V and J are TRBV29-1 and TRBJ2-1; 7 nucleotides agree with TRBD1. The junction had 11 bases not matched to a gene; V was cut back by 4 bases and J by 8 bases. CDR1 is SQVTM, CDR2 ANQGSEA, per germline. The CDR3 contains 14 residues. The CDR3 is CSVVTSNRGHEQFF. CDR3 nucleotide sequence: TGCAGCGTTGTTACCTCTAACAGGGGCCATGAGCAGTTCTTC.

In its sample, this clone was seen a few times. The chain joins TRBV6-5 to TRBJ2-5; TRBD2 might be the D (5 bases). Germline CDR1 reads MNHEY; CDR2 reads SVGAGI. This CDR3 is built from 11 residues. V lost 8 bases to trimming and J lost 5 bases, with 9 bases between them. The CDR3 DNA sequence: TGTGCCAGCCTAGCTCGGGAGACCCAGTACTTC. Protein: CASLARETQYF.

This clone was counted between two and nine times. The genes are TRBV30 and TRBJ2-1; D is unclear. CDR3 size: 14 residues. Per germline, CDR1 GTSNPN and CDR2 SVGIG (reference sequence). V lost 5 bases and J 0 bases, leaving 11 bases between the germline ends. CDR3 nucleotides: TGTGCCTGGGAGGTATCATTCTCCTACAATGAGCAGTTCTTC. Protein product: CAWEVSFSYNEQFF.

This clone was seen ten or more times. Other DNA sequences in this specimen translate into the identical CDR3. The rearrangement joins TRBV5-4 to TRBJ1-1; unclear D gene. V was trimmed by 4 bases and J by 1 base, leaving 8 bases between them. Germline V gene sequence: CDR1 SGHNT, CDR2 YYREEE (reference sequence). There are 13 residues in the CDR3. The CDR3: CASSPRQNTEAFF. CDR3 bases: TGTGCCAGCAGCCCAAGACAGAACACTGAAGCTTTCTTT.

V is TRBV28 and J is TRBJ2-5, with D perhaps TRBD1 (6 bases). The CDR3 totals 13 residues. Trimming took 5 bases from V and 1 from J, leaving 8 bases between them. Germline V gene data show CDR1 as MDHEN and CDR2 as SYDVKM. The CDR3 region is CASSRQVQETQYF. CDR3 nucleotide sequence: TGTGCCAGCAGTAGACAGGTCCAAGAGACCCAGTACTTC.

About this clone: This same CDR3 is encoded by further DNA sequences in the sample. The chain combines TRBV6-5 with TRBJ2-7; 10 bases match TRBD1. CDR3 size: 15 residues. J gave up 3 bases and V 0 bases, and 2 bases lay outside the gene matches. Germline loops: CDR1 MNHEY, CDR2 SVGAGI. This CDR3 reads CASSYSRDRGYEQYF. CDR3 DNA: TGTGCCAGCAGTTACTCTCGGGACAGGGGCTACGAGCAGTACTTC.

This clone has just a few counts. The V gene is TRBV7-3, the J gene TRBJ2-2, with D possibly TRBD2 on 5 matching bases. The V gene's germline CDR1 is SGHTA and CDR2 FQGTGA. V lost 0 bases to trimming and J lost 1 base, with 9 bases between them. This CDR3 has 16 amino acids. CDR3 nucleotides: TGTGCCAGCAGCTTAACCATCGGGATGAACACCGGGGAGCTGTTTTTT. This translates into CASSLTIGMNTGELFF. Using reference TRBV7-3 and TRBJ2-2 for the parts outside the CDR3, the full variable domain is GAGVSQTPSNKVTEKGKYVELRCDPISGHTALYWYRQSLGQGPEFLIYFQGTGAADDSGLPNDRFFAVRPEGSVSTLKIQRTERGDSAVYLCASSLTIGMNTGELFFGEGSRLTVL.

The V call is TRBV19, the J call TRBJ1-6; tentative D call: TRBD1 (5 bases). V was pared by 5 bases and J by 7 bases, with 18 bases between. The germline V gene encodes CDR1 LNHDA and CDR2 SQIVND (reference sequence). This CDR3 is built from 16 residues. CDR3 sequence reads: CASSLQSMDTNSPLHF. The CDR3 nucleotides are TGTGCCAGTAGTCTCCAAAGTATGGACACGAATTCACCCCTCCACTTT.

This clone was seen only a few times. V gene TRBV19 combines with J gene TRBJ1-1, with D possibly being TRBD1 (6 bases). Germline CDR1 LNHDA, CDR2 SQIVND (reference sequence). The CDR3 totals 13 residues. The V and J ends lost 5 bases and 4 bases respectively, with 11 bases between them. CDR3 loop: CASSGQTLTEAFF. CDR3 nucleotide sequence: TGTGCCAGTAGTGGACAGACTCTCACTGAAGCTTTCTTT.

This clone was detected only a few times. The chain employs TRBV5-6 and TRBJ2-7; D possibly corresponds to TRBD1 (6 bases). The germline V gene encodes CDR1 SGHDT and CDR2 YYEEEE. This CDR3 has 15 amino acids. V was pared by 4 bases and J by 6 bases, with 20 bases between. The CDR3 protein is CASSTPGQFSREQYF. The CDR3 DNA reads TGTGCCAGCAGCACCCCCGGACAGTTCTCACGCGAGCAGTACTTC.

This chain connects TRBV29-1 to TRBJ1-1, with unresolved D. The CDR3 is made up of 14 amino acids. V lost 5 bases to trimming and J lost 5 bases, with 18 bases between them. Germline V gene lookup returns CDR1 SQVTM and CDR2 ANQGSEA. CDR3 nucleotide sequence: TGCAGCGTTCGACCCGAGGCCGGATGGACTGAAGCTTTCTTT. Translating gives CSVRPEAGWTEAFF.

This clone was observed a handful of times. This sequence joins TRBV30 and TRBJ1-2; 9 bases are a match to TRBD1. The CDR3 runs 17 residues. In germline, CDR1 is GTSNPN, CDR2 SVGIG (reference sequence). With 3 bases clipped from V and 1 base from J, the junction kept 12 bases outside the gene matches. CDR3 nucleotide sequence: TGTGCCTGGAGGGATAAGGACAGGGGATTGAGTAACTATGGCTACACCTTC. This translates into CAWRDKDRGLSNYGYTF.

The CDR3 here is CASSQGRTAFNSPLHF. For the CDR3, the DNA is TGCGCCAGCAGCCAAGGGAGGACAGCGTTTAATTCACCCCTCCACTTT. V usage is TRBV4-3 and J usage is TRBJ1-6; the D gene is possibly TRBD1 (6 bases). V shed 1 base and J shed 6 bases, with 13 bases lying between them. The CDR3 has 16 amino acids. From germline, CDR1 is LGHNA and CDR2 YSLEER.

The chain joins TRBV5-1 to TRBJ2-2; 7 bases match TRBD1. CDR3 length: 13 residues. The V gene's germline CDR1 is SGHRS and CDR2 YFSETQ. Trimming removed 7 bases from V and 4 bases from J; junction bases left unmatched: 4. CDR3 nucleotides: TGCGCCAGCGAGGGGGCCGGCACCGGGGAGCTGTTTTTT. Encoded protein: CASEGAGTGELFF. The full variable domain, completed using reference TRBV5-1 and TRBJ2-2, is KAGVTQTPRYLIKTRGQQVTLSCSPISGHRSVSWYQQTPGQGLQFLFEYFSETQRNKGNFPGRFSGRQFSNSRSEMNVSTLELGDSALYLCASEGAGTGELFFGEGSRLTVL.

This clone showed up just a few times. The chain joins TRBV4-1 to TRBJ1-5; 8 nucleotides line up with TRBD1. Trimming took 0 bases from V and 4 from J; bases not matched to a gene: 5. This CDR3 has 16 residues. In germline, CDR1 is MGHRA, CDR2 YSYEKL. The CDR3 reads CASSQERDRGNQPQHF. DNA of the CDR3: TGCGCCAGCAGCCAAGAACGAGACAGGGGTAATCAGCCCCAGCATTTT.